The present entry profiles one T cell receptor beta chain with its context. The antigen is not known. The source of the sample is a study of glioma-infiltrating T cells after dendritic cell vaccination. Study as a whole: Samples are from glioblastoma patients in Phase I and II dendritic cell vaccine trials. Patients received three intradermal dendritic cell vaccine injections at biweekly intervals. Findings and limits, study-wide: Few patients contributed both blood and tumor specimens.

Described time point: after dendritic cell vaccination, including at tumor progression/relapse. All glioblastoma patients lacked an isocitrate dehydrogenase mutation. Sequencing was performed with immunoSEQ multiplex PCR; in TCRdb, only in-frame clones are kept and a portion is missing. The table lists under 130,000 clones, 90% of them singletons, with around 2.6% in the top ten. Germline V gene sequence: CDR1 MNHEY, CDR2 SVGAGI. V gave up 2 bases and J gave up 1 base; unmatched junction bases: 1. The CDR3 runs 14 residues. This sample comprised blood, obtained after dendritic cell vaccination. The chain carries TRBV6-5 and TRBJ2-5; TRBD1 matches at 7 bases. This TCR was recovered from a human donor with glioblastoma. The CDR3 nucleotides are TGTGCCAGCAGTTACGACAGGGCCCAAGAGACCCAGTACTTC. It encodes CASSYDRAQETQYF.